One sample yielded the 31 T cell receptor beta chains listed below, sequenced in a study of regulatory T cells in long-lasting Graves disease. The sample's time point: persistent/refractory GD, antithyroid drugs over 5 years with positive TRAb. The TCR library was prepared using RNA isolated from PBMCs. Researchers made TCR beta libraries by using iRepertoire HTBI primers and running Arm-PCR on CDR3 regions. Using its own MiXCR run on the multiplex PCR reads, TCRdb lists one record per CDR3 protein. The sample consists of 400,000 to 500,000 distinct CDR3 sequences, 21% of them appearing once. Sequencing used peripheral blood mononuclear cells (PBMCs), obtained when the disease was refractory, from a patient treated with antithyroid drugs. The source of these receptors is a female donor with Graves disease.

This clonotype occurred many times. J is TRBJ1-1 and V is TRBV29-1, with D unresolved. Trimming pared 4 bases from V and 3 bases from J, leaving 6 bases between. There are 11 residues in the CDR3. The germline V gene has CDR1 SQVTM and CDR2 ANQGSEA. DNA for the CDR3: TGCAGCGTTGGACGGTACACTGAAGCTTTCTTT. Translating it yields CSVGRYTEAFF.

This clonotype was picked up many times. This sequence joins TRBV7-8 and TRBJ2-7; D is unclear. There are 15 residues in the CDR3. Trimming removed 5 bases from V and 6 bases from J, with 20 bases in between. Germline lookup yields CDR1 SGHVS and CDR2 FQNEAQ. CDR3: CASSRRPPLSIEQYF. In DNA form, the CDR3 reads TGTGCCAGCAGCAGAAGACCCCCCCTGTCGATCGAGCAGTACTTC.

This clonotype turned up a few times. This chain uses TRBV19 with TRBJ1-3; D gene ambiguous. V was cut by 0 bases and J by 4 bases, with 1 base left in between. This CDR3 spans 12 amino acids. The germline V gene encodes CDR1 LNHDA and CDR2 SQIVND (reference sequence). The CDR3 here is CASSIEGNTIYF. The CDR3 DNA reads TGTGCCAGTAGTATAGAAGGAAACACCATATATTTT.

The CDR3 loop is CSAIRLAGGFVTINEQFF. CDR3 in DNA: TGCAGTGCTATTAGGCTAGCGGGAGGGTTCGTTACGATTAATGAGCAGTTCTTC. The chain is built from TRBV20-1 and TRBJ2-1; TRBD2 matches at 12 bases. CDR1 and CDR2 (germline): DFQATT, SNEGSKA (reference sequence). V trimming: 4 bases; J trimming: 7 bases; junction bases outside the gene matches: 17. The length of the CDR3 is 18 residues.

The count of this clonotype is one. The rearrangement uses TRBV24-1 and TRBJ2-7, with unresolved D. There are 12 residues in the CDR3. From germline, CDR1 is KGHDR and CDR2 SFDVKD. V was pared by 7 bases and J by 4 bases, with 10 bases between. The CDR3 DNA reads TGTGCCACCAGGGGGAAAGGATACGAGCAGTACTTC. Amino acids: CATRGKGYEQYF.

V usage is TRBV7-2 and J usage is TRBJ2-2, with D possibly TRBD1 on 6 matching bases. CDR3 length: 15 amino acids. Looked up from germline, CDR1 is SGHTA and CDR2 is FQGNSA. With 5 bases removed from V and 6 bases from J, the gap between germline ends came to 16 bases. Here the CDR3 reads CASSLLGAVAGELFF. The CDR3 nucleotides read TGTGCCAGCAGCCTTTTGGGGGCGGTAGCCGGGGAGCTGTTTTTT.

V gene TRBV4-1 combines with J gene TRBJ1-4, with TRBD1 matching 12 bases. V shed 3 bases and J 5 bases; nucleotides not matched to a gene: 7. The CDR3 covers 17 residues. Looked up from germline, CDR1 is MGHRA and CDR2 is YSYEKL. The chain's CDR3 is CASSHPGQGAKNEKLFF. Written as DNA, the CDR3 is TGCGCCAGCAGCCACCCGGGACAGGGGGCCAAAAATGAAAAACTGTTTTTT.

The sample holds many counts of this clonotype. The rearrangement links TRBV2 to TRBJ1-2, with a weak D call TRBD1 (6 bases). In germline, CDR1 is SNHLY, CDR2 FYNNEI. V lost 6 bases and J 8 bases, leaving 19 bases between the germline ends. This CDR3 has 14 amino acids. The DNA for the CDR3 is TGTGCCAGCAGCTACCCCTCGACAGGACGCGGCTACACCTTC. Protein product: CASSYPSTGRGYTF.

The chain uses TRBV30 and TRBJ2-3; D ambiguous. The CDR3 totals 12 residues. Germline values: CDR1 GTSNPN, CDR2 SVGIG (reference sequence). The V end lost 1 base, the J end lost 2 bases, and 4 bases lay between the germline ends. CDR3 DNA sequence: TGTGCCTGGAGTGCCACCACAGATACGCAGTATTTT. It codes for CAWSATTDTQYF. The variable domain in full, with the rest retrieved from reference TRBV30 and TRBJ2-3, is SQTIHQWPATLVQPVGSPLSLECTVEGTSNPNLYWYRQAAGRGLQLLFYSVGIGQISSEVPQNLSASRPQDRQFILSSKKLLLSDSGFYLCAWSATTDTQYFGPGTRLTVL.

Ten or more counts support this clonotype. V usage is TRBV28 and J usage is TRBJ1-2; 8 bases line up with TRBD1. The germline V gene encodes CDR1 MDHEN and CDR2 SYDVKM. V trimming: 3 bases; J trimming: 4 bases; junction bases outside the gene matches: 7. The length of the CDR3 is 15 residues. The CDR3 sequence: CASSLGRGPGYGYTF. CDR3 sequence (DNA): TGTGCCAGCAGTTTGGGCAGGGGGCCAGGCTATGGCTACACCTTC.

This clonotype occurred many times. The rearrangement uses TRBV28 and TRBJ1-5; D unresolved. This CDR3 spans 12 amino acids. Trimming took off 3 bases at V and 7 bases at J, with 7 bases between the two ends. Germline lookup yields CDR1 MDHEN and CDR2 SYDVKM. CDR3 nucleotide sequence: TGTGCCAGCAGTTTCGTGGGACAGCCCCAGCATTTT. It specifies CASSFVGQPQHF.

This clonotype was picked up a small number of times. The chain combines TRBV30 with TRBJ1-5; D ambiguous. The CDR3 consists of 14 residues. Looked up from germline, CDR1 is GTSNPN and CDR2 is SVGIG (reference sequence). V lost 0 bases and J 3 bases, leaving 9 bases between the germline ends. The CDR3 loop reads CAWSVLGNNQPQHF. CDR3 coding DNA: TGTGCCTGGAGTGTACTGGGCAACAATCAGCCCCAGCATTTT. The full variable domain, completed using reference TRBV30 and TRBJ1-5, is SQTIHQWPATLVQPVGSPLSLECTVEGTSNPNLYWYRQAAGRGLQLLFYSVGIGQISSEVPQNLSASRPQDRQFILSSKKLLLSDSGFYLCAWSVLGNNQPQHFGDGTRLSIL.

This clonotype showed up many times. The chain employs TRBV12-3 or TRBV12-4 and TRBJ2-7, with D possibly matching TRBD2 (5 bases). The CDR3 contains 12 residues. The V end was cut by 7 bases, the J end by 3 bases, with 10 bases between. CDR3 amino acids: CASTSEVYEQYF. The CDR3 DNA reads TGTGCCAGCACTTCGGAGGTCTACGAGCAGTACTTC.

This clonotype has just a few counts. V usage is TRBV5-6 and J usage is TRBJ2-5, with D possibly TRBD1 on 5 matching bases. The CDR3 has 13 residues. V was shortened by 0 bases and J by 7 bases, with 10 bases between the two germline ends. Looked up from germline, CDR1 is SGHDT and CDR2 is YYEEEE. The DNA for the CDR3 is TGTGCCAGCAGCTTGGTCCAGGGTGGGACCCAGTACTTC. It yields the protein CASSLVQGGTQYF.

This clonotype showed up just a few times. The genes are TRBV19 and TRBJ2-7, with 7 nucleotides matching TRBD1. V lost 9 bases to trimming and J lost 7 bases; unmatched junction nucleotides: 15. Germline V lookup: CDR1 LNHDA, CDR2 SQIVND (reference sequence). This CDR3 has 14 amino acids. The CDR3 DNA follows: TGTGCCAGCCGTGCCGGGACAGAAATCGGGGAGCAGTACTTC. This translates into CASRAGTEIGEQYF.

The chain uses TRBV20-1 and TRBJ2-3; no clear D. V lost 0 bases to trimming and J lost 0 bases, with 7 bases between them. The CDR3 is 14 residues long. Per germline, CDR1 DFQATT and CDR2 SNEGSKA (reference sequence). CDR3 coding DNA: TGCAGTGCTAGAGATCTAGGGAGCACAGATACGCAGTATTTT. Residues: CSARDLGSTDTQYF.

This chain links TRBV27 with TRBJ2-7; a weak D match, TRBD1 (7 bases). The CDR3 extends over 15 amino acids. V lost 2 bases, J lost 3 bases, and 14 bases lay in between. CDR1 is MNHEY and CDR2 is SMNVEV in the germline V gene (reference sequence). The DNA for the CDR3 is TGTGCCAGCAGTTTAAGGGGGGACAGCAACTACGAGCAGTACTTC. This encodes CASSLRGDSNYEQYF.

The rearrangement joins TRBV18 to TRBJ1-1; no clear D gene. The V end was cut by 4 bases, the J end by 4 bases, with 7 bases between. Germline values: CDR1 KGHSH, CDR2 LQKENI. This CDR3 spans 12 amino acids. This CDR3 reads CASSHGSTEAFF. The CDR3 nucleotides read TGTGCCAGCTCACATGGCAGCACTGAAGCTTTCTTT.

This clonotype was counted at least ten times. This chain links TRBV28 with TRBJ1-4; D remains ambiguous. The length of the CDR3 is 14 residues. Germline values: CDR1 MDHEN, CDR2 SYDVKM. The V and J ends lost 6 bases and 5 bases respectively, with 13 bases between them. CDR3 nucleotide sequence: TGTGCCAGCAGCCTGGAGAGTCTAAATGAAAAACTGTTTTTT. Translated, it gives CASSLESLNEKLFF. The complete variable domain, with remaining parts taken from reference TRBV28 and TRBJ1-4, reads DVKVTQSSRYLVKRTGEKVFLECVQDMDHENMFWYRQDPGLGLRLIYFSYDVKMKEKGDIPEGYSVSREKKERFSLILESASTNQTSMYLCASSLESLNEKLFFGSGTQLSVL.

This clonotype appeared many times. At one end, the junction sequence differs from germline, possibly due to a read error. The gene calls are TRBV28 and TRBJ2-5; 7 bases are shared with TRBD1. The CDR3 has 11 amino acids. The germline CDR1 and CDR2 sequences are MDHEN and SYDVKM. For the CDR3, the DNA is TGTGCCAGCAGACTGGGACAGTCGGTCCACTTC. The encoded protein is CASRLGQSVHF.

This sequence joins TRBV20-1 and TRBJ2-2; tentatively, D is TRBD1 (6 bases). The length of the CDR3 is 18 residues. Trimming cost V 3 bases and J 3 bases, with 23 bases left between them. The germline V gene encodes CDR1 DFQATT and CDR2 SNEGSKA (reference sequence). CDR3 in DNA: TGCAGTGCTAGCCTCACTCTTCCAACTTACAGGGACACCGGGGAGCTGTTTTTT. Translated: CSASLTLPTYRDTGELFF.

This clonotype occurred many times. The V gene is TRBV10-3, the J gene TRBJ1-5; TRBD1 agrees at 7 bases. The ends lost 8 bases at V and 5 bases at J; junction bases unmatched: 6. Germline V gene lookup returns CDR1 ENHRY and CDR2 SYGVKD. CDR3 length: 13 residues. The CDR3 bases are TGTGCCATCGGCGGGACAGCCGATCAGCCCCAGCATTTT. Encoded protein: CAIGGTADQPQHF.

J is TRBJ2-5 and V is TRBV20-1; D is unresolved. The CDR3 runs to 14 residues. Looked up from germline, CDR1 is DFQATT and CDR2 is SNEGSKA (reference sequence). Trimming took 1 base from V and 0 from J, leaving 9 bases between them. CDR3 sequence reads: CSARGEYYQETQYF. The DNA of the CDR3 is TGCAGTGCTAGAGGAGAGTATTACCAAGAGACCCAGTACTTC.

This clonotype came up a few times. The chain combines TRBV5-1 with TRBJ2-5; 7 nucleotides agree with TRBD2. Trimming removed 4 bases from V and 1 base from J; junction bases left unmatched: 10. Germline V gives CDR1 SGHRS, CDR2 YFSETQ. CDR3 size: 16 residues. The CDR3 DNA follows: TGCGCCAGCAGCGTTCGGGAGGCCAACCTCCAAGAGACCCAGTACTTC. It yields the protein CASSVREANLQETQYF.

Remarks on this clonotype: A much bigger clone sits one base away, suggesting this may be a read error. V gene TRBV5-6 combines with J gene TRBJ1-5; D perhaps matches TRBD1 (6 bases). CDR1 and CDR2 (germline): SGHDT, YYEEEE. With 0 bases removed from V and 4 bases from J, the gap between germline ends came to 8 bases. CDR3 length: 14 residues. The CDR3, as DNA: TGTGCCAGCAGCTTGGCAGGGGAAAATCAGCCCCAGCATTTT. Translated: CASSLAGENQPQHF.

This clonotype has ten or more counts. V and J are TRBV6-5 and TRBJ2-7, with D perhaps being TRBD1 or TRBD2 (5 bases each). Between the trimmed V and J ends, which lost 6 bases and 3 bases, there was a span of 18 bases. Germline-derived CDR1 and CDR2 are MNHEY and SVGAGI. The CDR3 sequence is 15 residues long. Here the CDR3 DNA reads TGTGCCAGCAGGTACGGAGTGGGACCTATCTACGAGCAGTACTTC. It is translated as CASRYGVGPIYEQYF.

This chain uses TRBV29-1 with TRBJ2-5; 8 bases are shared with TRBD2. The CDR3 totals 15 residues. The germline V gene encodes CDR1 SQVTM and CDR2 ANQGSEA. With 3 bases clipped from V and 1 base from J, the junction kept 7 bases outside the gene matches. The chain's CDR3 is CSVELLLAVQETQYF. The CDR3 DNA reads as TGCAGCGTTGAGCTGCTACTAGCGGTCCAAGAGACCCAGTACTTC.

V gene TRBV27 combines with J gene TRBJ1-6; 7 bases fit TRBD1. CDR1 is MNHEY, CDR2 SMNVEV, per germline (reference sequence). This CDR3 is built from 13 residues. Germline trimming cut 8 bases from V and 5 bases from J; bases unmatched to any gene: 3. CDR3 in amino acids: CASGRGNNSPLHF. The CDR3 DNA reads as TGTGCCAGCGGCAGGGGGAATAATTCACCCCTCCACTTT.

This clonotype was observed at least ten times. The J gene is TRBJ1-1, the V gene TRBV12-3 or TRBV12-4; no firm D call. Trimming removed 3 bases at V and 14 bases at J, with 13 bases between. This CDR3 comprises 11 residues. CDR3 in DNA: TGTGCCAGCAGTTTTCCCCCCGGGCCGTTCTTT. This translates into CASSFPPGPFF.

As regards this clonotype: A far larger clone is off by one base, so a read error is likely. The chain carries TRBV28 and TRBJ2-7; the D gene is possibly TRBD2 (6 bases). This CDR3 region has 16 residues. Deletions cut 5 bases from V and 0 bases from J, with 17 bases between. Germline V CDR1 and CDR2: MDHEN, SYDVKM. The CDR3 reads CASSEIRGIPSYEQYF. The CDR3 region has the DNA TGTGCCAGCAGTGAGATCCGGGGGATTCCCTCCTACGAGCAGTACTTC.

This clonotype appeared a single time. This chain links TRBV28 with TRBJ2-6; 8 nucleotides line up with TRBD1. Germline V lookup: CDR1 MDHEN, CDR2 SYDVKM. This CDR3 region has 20 residues. Trimming removed 6 bases from V and 0 bases from J; junction bases left unmatched: 16. The CDR3 coding sequence is TGTGCCAGCAGGCCGGGGATCTCAGGGGGCATGAGCTCTGGGGCCAACGTCCTGACTTTC. This sequence encodes CASRPGISGGMSSGANVLTF.